The clone carrying this T cell receptor beta chain has ten or more counts. Its target is not known. Each CDR3 protein is one row after TCRdb ran MiXCR on the 5' RACE reads. This table holds roughly 35,000 distinct CDR3 sequences, 3.5% to 4% found once. V was trimmed by 3 bases and J by 0 bases, leaving 15 bases between them. The CDR3 loop spans 15 amino acids. Germline V CDR1 and CDR2: DFQATT, SNEGSKA (reference sequence). The data belong to a study of early T cells in non-severe SARS-CoV-2 infection. Study results and limitations: Database matching using VDJdb favored anti-spike CD8 responses, with private and CD4 specificities left missing.

The sequencing sample was made of whole blood. The chain is built from TRBV20-1 and TRBJ2-7; D not resolved. This TCR derives from an adult who was a healthcare worker with PCR-confirmed SARS-CoV-2 infection or an uninfected control (not recorded which). In DNA form, the CDR3 reads TGCAGTGCTAGTGGGTATCTGGCTATCTCCTACGAGCAGTACTTC. Translated: CSASGYLAISYEQYF.